Listed below are T cell receptor beta chains from one sample, sequenced in a study of blood T cell repertoires in COVID-19. Here immunoSEQ multiplex PCR was the method, and the copy in TCRdb shows in-frame clones only, minus some. The table shows some 170,000 clones, with around 85% occurring only once. Sequences were obtained from peripheral blood. These receptors originate from a man in his 60s with active or convalescent COVID-19. The CDR3 runs from the conserved cysteine through the conserved F or W. A D gene is named only where the DNA matches it firmly. The size of a clone is reported for some rows only, either as once, few or many, or as a class for expanded clones.

abundance: few; v_gene: TRBV6-5; d_gene: TRBD1; j_gene: TRBJ1-5; len: 16; CDR3aa: CASSYRQGVNNQPQHF; CDR3nt: TGTGCCAGCAGTTACAGACAGGGGGTCAACAATCAGCCCCAGCATTTT
abundance: NA; v_gene: TRBV5-1; d_gene: NA; j_gene: TRBJ2-2; len: 14; CDR3aa: CASSSTSNTGELFF; CDR3nt: TGCGCCAGCAGCTCTACCTCGAACACCGGGGAGCTGTTTTTT
abundance: few; v_gene: TRBV19; d_gene: NA; j_gene: TRBJ1-4; len: 14; CDR3aa: CASSTIEPNEKLFF; CDR3nt: TGTGCCAGTAGTACTATTGAACCTAATGAAAAACTGTTTTTT
abundance: few; v_gene: TRBV6-5; d_gene: TRBD2; j_gene: TRBJ2-7; len: 12; CDR3aa: CASRGLAYEQYF; CDR3nt: TGTGCCAGCAGGGGACTAGCCTACGAGCAGTACTTC
abundance: NA; v_gene: TRBV3-1/TRBV3-2; d_gene: TRBD1; j_gene: TRBJ2-6; len: 18; CDR3aa: CASSLRTGGGSGANVLTF; CDR3nt: TGTGCCAGCAGCCTGCGGACAGGGGGCGGCTCTGGGGCCAACGTCCTGACTTTC
abundance: NA; v_gene: TRBV3-1/TRBV3-2; d_gene: NA; j_gene: TRBJ1-4; len: 18; CDR3aa: CASSQDGSFRATNEKLFF; CDR3nt: TGTGCCAGCAGCCAAGACGGGTCATTCCGGGCAACTAATGAAAAACTGTTTTTT
abundance: NA; v_gene: TRBV4-1; d_gene: NA; j_gene: TRBJ2-1; len: 15; CDR3aa: CASSPSSSSYNEQFF; CDR3nt: TGCGCCAGCAGCCCCTCGAGTTCCTCCTACAATGAGCAGTTCTTC
abundance: NA; v_gene: TRBV6-5; d_gene: TRBD1; j_gene: TRBJ1-4; len: 14; CDR3aa: CASSYAGTGEKLFF; CDR3nt: TGTGCCAGCAGTTACGCTGGGACAGGGGAAAAACTGTTTTTT
abundance: NA; v_gene: TRBV3-1/TRBV3-2; d_gene: NA; j_gene: TRBJ1-2; len: 14; CDR3aa: CASSQQATGYGYTF; CDR3nt: TGTGCCAGCAGCCAACAGGCCACAGGATATGGCTACACCTTC
abundance: NA; v_gene: TRBV10-3; d_gene: TRBD1; j_gene: TRBJ1-6; len: 14; CDR3aa: CAIRGDRGHSPLHF; CDR3nt: TGTGCCATCAGGGGGGACAGGGGACATTCACCCCTCCACTTT
abundance: NA; v_gene: TRBV21-1; d_gene: NA; j_gene: TRBJ2-1; len: 17; CDR3aa: CASSKAGEVSSYNEQFF; CDR3nt: TGTGCCAGCAGCAAGGCGGGAGAGGTTAGCTCCTACAATGAGCAGTTCTTC
abundance: NA; v_gene: TRBV7-2; d_gene: NA; j_gene: TRBJ2-5; len: 13; CDR3aa: CASSSRGQETQYF; CDR3nt: TGTGCCAGCAGCTCGCGCGGCCAAGAGACCCAGTACTTC
abundance: NA; v_gene: TRBV29-1; d_gene: TRBD2; j_gene: TRBJ2-1; len: 13; CDR3aa: CSVMDSGTRLTFF; CDR3nt: TGCAGCGTTATGGACAGCGGGACTAGACTAACGTTCTTC
abundance: NA; v_gene: TRBV7-7; d_gene: TRBD2; j_gene: TRBJ2-7; len: 15; CDR3aa: CASSAGMAGVYEQYF; CDR3nt: TGTGCTAGCAGCGCAGGTATGGCGGGAGTCTACGAGCAGTACTTC
abundance: NA; v_gene: TRBV7-2; d_gene: NA; j_gene: TRBJ2-7; len: 16; CDR3aa: CASSLGPTRLTYEQYF; CDR3nt: TGTGCCAGCAGCTTAGGCCCGACTAGACTCACCTACGAGCAGTACTTC
abundance: NA; v_gene: TRBV6-5; d_gene: NA; j_gene: TRBJ1-3; len: 13; CDR3aa: CASSLVSGNTIYF; CDR3nt: TGTGCCAGCAGTCTTGTCTCTGGAAACACCATATATTTT
abundance: NA; v_gene: TRBV2; d_gene: NA; j_gene: TRBJ1-1; len: 13; CDR3aa: CASSIGVNTEAFF; CDR3nt: TGTGCCAGCAGTATCGGGGTAAACACTGAAGCTTTCTTT
abundance: NA; v_gene: TRBV3-1/TRBV3-2; d_gene: NA; j_gene: TRBJ2-3; len: 12; CDR3aa: CASSQIVDTQYF; CDR3nt: TGTGCCAGCAGCCAAATAGTGGATACGCAGTATTTT
abundance: NA; v_gene: TRBV5-1; d_gene: NA; j_gene: TRBJ2-3; len: 16; CDR3aa: CASSLAVGRLTDTQYF; CDR3nt: TGCGCCAGCAGCTTGGCAGTGGGGCGCCTTACAGATACGCAGTATTTT
abundance: once; v_gene: TRBV11-2; d_gene: NA; j_gene: TRBJ1-1; len: 14; CDR3aa: CASSLQGTNTEAFF; CDR3nt: TGTGCCAGCAGCTTACAGGGTACGAACACTGAAGCTTTCTTT
abundance: NA; v_gene: TRBV6-5; d_gene: NA; j_gene: TRBJ1-2; len: 14; CDR3aa: CASSYSQGRDGYTF; CDR3nt: TGTGCCAGCAGTTACTCGCAGGGGAGGGATGGCTACACCTTC
abundance: NA; v_gene: TRBV29-1; d_gene: TRBD2; j_gene: TRBJ2-1; len: 14; CDR3aa: CSVESSGGGNEQFF; CDR3nt: TGCAGCGTTGAAAGCAGCGGGGGGGGTAATGAGCAGTTCTTC
abundance: NA; v_gene: TRBV16; d_gene: NA; j_gene: TRBJ2-4; len: 17; CDR3aa: CASSPLGGGTAKNIQYF; CDR3nt: TGTGCCAGCAGCCCCCTTGGTGGGGGGACAGCCAAAAACATTCAGTACTTC
abundance: once; v_gene: TRBV29-1; d_gene: NA; j_gene: TRBJ1-5; len: 14; CDR3aa: CSVVEGGGNQPQHF; CDR3nt: TGCAGCGTTGTAGAAGGGGGTGGCAATCAGCCCCAGCATTTT
abundance: NA; v_gene: TRBV10-1; d_gene: NA; j_gene: TRBJ1-6; len: 14; CDR3aa: CASSENRKNSPLHF; CDR3nt: TGCGCCAGCAGTGAAAACAGAAAGAATTCACCCCTCCACTTT
abundance: once; v_gene: TRBV7-9; d_gene: NA; j_gene: TRBJ1-6; len: 14; CDR3aa: CASSPGGLVSPLHF; CDR3nt: TGTGCCAGCAGCCCGGGCGGGCTGGTATCACCCCTCCACTTT
abundance: NA; v_gene: TRBV6-4; d_gene: NA; j_gene: TRBJ1-4; len: 17; CDR3aa: CASSGHHRGDFNEKLFF; CDR3nt: TGTGCCAGCAGTGGGCACCATCGAGGGGACTTTAATGAAAAACTGTTTTTT
abundance: NA; v_gene: TRBV11-2; d_gene: NA; j_gene: TRBJ2-7; len: 13; CDR3aa: CASRNPDSYEQYF; CDR3nt: TGTGCCAGCAGAAACCCAGATTCCTACGAGCAGTACTTC
abundance: once; v_gene: TRBV6-5; d_gene: TRBD1; j_gene: TRBJ1-2; len: 15; CDR3aa: CASRREGTENYGYTF; CDR3nt: TGTGCCAGCAGGCGGGAGGGGACAGAGAACTATGGCTACACCTTC
abundance: NA; v_gene: TRBV27; d_gene: NA; j_gene: TRBJ2-5; len: 15; CDR3aa: CASSLSRLAGETQYF; CDR3nt: TGTGCCAGCAGTTTATCGAGGCTAGCCGGAGAGACCCAGTACTTC
abundance: NA; v_gene: TRBV14; d_gene: TRBD1; j_gene: TRBJ2-5; len: 15; CDR3aa: CASSQSPGGEATQYF; CDR3nt: TGTGCCAGCAGCCAATCACCAGGGGGCGAGGCGACCCAGTACTTC
abundance: NA; v_gene: TRBV5-1; d_gene: TRBD2; j_gene: TRBJ2-7; len: 14; CDR3aa: CASSPGTSTYEQYF; CDR3nt: TGCGCCAGCAGCCCCGGGACTAGTACCTACGAGCAGTACTTC
abundance: NA; v_gene: TRBV10-3; d_gene: NA; j_gene: TRBJ1-4; len: 13; CDR3aa: CAIKESTNEKLFF; CDR3nt: TGTGCCATCAAGGAGTCAACTAATGAAAAACTGTTTTTT
abundance: NA; v_gene: TRBV7-9; d_gene: NA; j_gene: TRBJ1-4; len: 13; CDR3aa: CASSPDRNEKLFF; CDR3nt: TGTGCCAGCAGCCCGGACAGAAATGAAAAACTGTTTTTT
abundance: NA; v_gene: TRBV9; d_gene: TRBD2; j_gene: TRBJ2-1; len: 15; CDR3aa: CASSVSGRTYNEQFF; CDR3nt: TGTGCCAGCAGCGTAAGCGGGAGAACCTACAATGAGCAGTTCTTC
abundance: NA; v_gene: TRBV9; d_gene: TRBD1; j_gene: TRBJ1-2; len: 12; CDR3aa: CASSGNRGPYTF; CDR3nt: TGTGCCAGCAGCGGCAACAGGGGGCCCTACACCTTC
abundance: NA; v_gene: TRBV6-5; d_gene: NA; j_gene: TRBJ1-3; len: 15; CDR3aa: CASSYRLNSGNTIYF; CDR3nt: TGTGCCAGCAGTTACCGACTGAACTCTGGAAACACCATATATTTT
abundance: NA; v_gene: TRBV2; d_gene: NA; j_gene: TRBJ1-4; len: 15; CDR3aa: CASSVETVLGEKLFF; CDR3nt: TGTGCCAGCAGTGTAGAGACAGTCCTTGGGGAAAAACTGTTTTTT
abundance: NA; v_gene: TRBV6-1; d_gene: TRBD1; j_gene: TRBJ2-1; len: 16; CDR3aa: CASSESYRGRRDEQFF; CDR3nt: TGTGCCAGCAGTGAAAGCTACAGGGGGCGACGGGATGAGCAGTTCTTC
abundance: NA; v_gene: TRBV3-1/TRBV3-2; d_gene: NA; j_gene: TRBJ1-6; len: 16; CDR3aa: CASSQAWSGEGSPLHF; CDR3nt: TGTGCCAGCAGCCAAGCGTGGTCAGGGGAAGGTTCACCCCTCCACTTT
abundance: NA; v_gene: TRBV6-6; d_gene: NA; j_gene: TRBJ1-2; len: 14; CDR3aa: CASSYHSREDGYTF; CDR3nt: TGTGCCAGCAGTTACCACAGCAGGGAGGATGGCTACACCTTC
abundance: NA; v_gene: TRBV13; d_gene: TRBD2; j_gene: TRBJ2-1; len: 13; CDR3aa: CASSLISGGQQFF; CDR3nt: TGTGCCAGCAGCTTAATTAGCGGGGGTCAGCAGTTCTTC
abundance: NA; v_gene: TRBV7-9; d_gene: TRBD1; j_gene: TRBJ2-5; len: 14; CDR3aa: CASRDDRAGETQYF; CDR3nt: TGTGCCAGCAGAGACGACAGGGCCGGAGAGACCCAGTACTTC
abundance: NA; v_gene: TRBV28; d_gene: TRBD1; j_gene: TRBJ2-7; len: 15; CDR3aa: CASTHEGARYYEQYF; CDR3nt: TGTGCCAGCACCCATGAGGGGGCTAGGTACTACGAGCAGTACTTC
abundance: NA; v_gene: TRBV14; d_gene: NA; j_gene: TRBJ2-3; len: 14; CDR3aa: CASSPTPGADTQYF; CDR3nt: TGTGCCAGCAGCCCCACGCCGGGGGCAGATACGCAGTATTTT
abundance: few; v_gene: TRBV10-2; d_gene: NA; j_gene: TRBJ1-2; len: 13; CDR3aa: CASSESSGSGYTF; CDR3nt: TGCGCCAGCAGTGAGTCTTCAGGGTCCGGCTACACCTTC
abundance: NA; v_gene: TRBV25-1; d_gene: NA; j_gene: TRBJ2-7; len: 11; CDR3aa: CASSQGYEQYF; CDR3nt: TGTGCCAGCAGTCAGGGATACGAGCAGTACTTC
abundance: many; v_gene: TRBV28; d_gene: NA; j_gene: TRBJ2-3; len: 19; CDR3aa: CASRSSLLGSGNSRDTQYF; CDR3nt: TGTGCCAGCAGAAGTAGTTTATTGGGTAGCGGTAACTCGCGGGATACGCAGTATTTT
abundance: NA; v_gene: TRBV2; d_gene: TRBD1; j_gene: TRBJ2-7; len: 15; CDR3aa: CASSPRTGAIYEQYF; CDR3nt: TGTGCCAGCAGTCCCCGGACAGGGGCTATCTACGAGCAGTACTTC
abundance: NA; v_gene: TRBV5-1; d_gene: NA; j_gene: TRBJ2-5; len: 15; CDR3aa: CASSYTGRREETQYF; CDR3nt: TGCGCCAGCAGCTATACTGGACGGAGGGAAGAGACCCAGTACTTC
abundance: NA; v_gene: TRBV5-1; d_gene: NA; j_gene: TRBJ2-2; len: 15; CDR3aa: CASSLGSGDTGELFF; CDR3nt: TGCGCCAGCAGCTTGGGTTCAGGGGACACCGGGGAGCTGTTTTTT
abundance: NA; v_gene: TRBV27; d_gene: TRBD1; j_gene: TRBJ1-2; len: 13; CDR3aa: CASSDRALYGYTF; CDR3nt: TGTGCCAGCAGCGACAGGGCGCTCTATGGCTACACCTTC
abundance: NA; v_gene: TRBV10-1; d_gene: NA; j_gene: TRBJ1-4; len: 14; CDR3aa: CASTTGPVGEKLFF; CDR3nt: TGCGCCAGCACAACAGGGCCGGTGGGGGAAAAACTGTTTTTT